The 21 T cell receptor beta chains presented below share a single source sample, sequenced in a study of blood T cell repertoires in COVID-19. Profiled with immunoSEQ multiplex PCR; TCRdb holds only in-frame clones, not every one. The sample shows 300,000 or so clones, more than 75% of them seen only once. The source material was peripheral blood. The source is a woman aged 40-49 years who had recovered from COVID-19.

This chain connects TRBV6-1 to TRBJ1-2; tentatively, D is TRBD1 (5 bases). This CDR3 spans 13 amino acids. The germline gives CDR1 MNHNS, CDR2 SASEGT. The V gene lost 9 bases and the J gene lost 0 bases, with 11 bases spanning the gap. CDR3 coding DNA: TGTGCCAGTTGGACAAGTCCTAACTATGGCTACACCTTC. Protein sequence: CASWTSPNYGYTF.

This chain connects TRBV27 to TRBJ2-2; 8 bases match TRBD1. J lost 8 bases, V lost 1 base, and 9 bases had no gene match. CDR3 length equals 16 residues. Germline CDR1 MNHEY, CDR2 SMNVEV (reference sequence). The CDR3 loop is CASSLWQGARNGELFF. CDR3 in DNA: TGTGCCAGCAGTTTATGGCAGGGGGCGCGAAATGGGGAGCTGTTTTTT.

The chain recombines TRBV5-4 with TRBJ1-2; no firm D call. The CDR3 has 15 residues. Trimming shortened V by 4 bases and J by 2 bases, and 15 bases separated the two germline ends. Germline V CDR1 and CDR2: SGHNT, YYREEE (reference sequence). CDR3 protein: CASSPLREENYGYTF. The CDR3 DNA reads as TGTGCCAGCAGCCCCCTGCGGGAGGAGAACTATGGCTACACCTTC.

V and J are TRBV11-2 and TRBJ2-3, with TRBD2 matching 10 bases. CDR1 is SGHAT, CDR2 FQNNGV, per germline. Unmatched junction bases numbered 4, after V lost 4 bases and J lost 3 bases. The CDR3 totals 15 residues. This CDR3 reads CASSSQLAGTDTQYF. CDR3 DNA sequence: TGTGCCAGCAGCTCCCAACTAGCGGGGACAGATACGCAGTATTTT.

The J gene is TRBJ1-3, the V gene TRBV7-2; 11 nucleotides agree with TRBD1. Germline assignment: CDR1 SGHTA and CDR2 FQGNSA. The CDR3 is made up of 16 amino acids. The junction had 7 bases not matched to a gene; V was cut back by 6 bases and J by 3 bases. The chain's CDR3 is CASRAGTGGFGNTIYF. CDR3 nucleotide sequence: TGTGCCAGCAGAGCAGGGACAGGGGGGTTTGGAAACACCATATATTTT.

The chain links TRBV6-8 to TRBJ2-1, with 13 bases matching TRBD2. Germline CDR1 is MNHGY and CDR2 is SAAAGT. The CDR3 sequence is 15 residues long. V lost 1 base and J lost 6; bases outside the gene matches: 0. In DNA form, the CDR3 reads TGTGCCAGCAGTTACTGGACTAGCGGGGGCAATGAGCAGTTCTTC. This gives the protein CASSYWTSGGNEQFF.

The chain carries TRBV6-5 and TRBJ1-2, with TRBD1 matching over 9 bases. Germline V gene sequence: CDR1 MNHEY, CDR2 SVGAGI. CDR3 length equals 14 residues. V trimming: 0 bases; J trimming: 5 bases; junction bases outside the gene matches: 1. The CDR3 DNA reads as TGTGCCAGCAGTTACTCGGACAGGGGATATGGCTACACCTTC. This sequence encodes CASSYSDRGYGYTF.

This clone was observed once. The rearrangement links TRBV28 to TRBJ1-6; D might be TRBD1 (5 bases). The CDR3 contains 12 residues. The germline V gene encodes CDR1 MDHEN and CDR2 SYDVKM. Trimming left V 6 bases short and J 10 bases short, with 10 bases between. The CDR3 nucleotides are TGTGCCAGCAGCCGACAGAACTCACCCCTCCACTTT. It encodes CASSRQNSPLHF.

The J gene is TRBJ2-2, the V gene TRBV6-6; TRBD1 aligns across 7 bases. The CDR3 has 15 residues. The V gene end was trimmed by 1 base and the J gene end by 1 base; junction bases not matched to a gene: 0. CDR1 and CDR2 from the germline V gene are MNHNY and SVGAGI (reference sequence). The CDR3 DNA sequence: TGTGCCAGCAGTTACTACAGGGGGAACACCGGGGAGCTGTTTTTT. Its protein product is CASSYYRGNTGELFF.

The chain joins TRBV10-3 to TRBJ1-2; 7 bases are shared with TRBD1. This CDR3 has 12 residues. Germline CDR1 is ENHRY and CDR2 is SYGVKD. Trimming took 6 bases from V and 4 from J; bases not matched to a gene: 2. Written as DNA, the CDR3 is TGTGCCATCAGGGCAGGGGGCTATGGCTACACCTTC. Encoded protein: CAIRAGGYGYTF.

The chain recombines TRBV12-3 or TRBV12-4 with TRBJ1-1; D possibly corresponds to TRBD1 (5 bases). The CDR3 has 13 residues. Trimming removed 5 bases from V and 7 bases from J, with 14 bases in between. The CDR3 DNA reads TGTGCCAGCAGTACCCCAGGACATGATGAAGCTTTCTTT. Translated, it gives CASSTPGHDEAFF.

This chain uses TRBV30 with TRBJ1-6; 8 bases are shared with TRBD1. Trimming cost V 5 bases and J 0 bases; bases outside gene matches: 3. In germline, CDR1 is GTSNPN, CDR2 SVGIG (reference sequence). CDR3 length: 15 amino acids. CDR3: CAWDRGYSYNSPLHF. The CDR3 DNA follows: TGTGCCTGGGACAGGGGATACTCCTATAATTCACCCCTCCACTTT.

In nucleotides, the CDR3 is TGTGCCAGCAGGCCGAGGGGGACTACGACCTACGAGCAGTACTTC. It codes for CASRPRGTTTYEQYF. This chain links TRBV5-4 with TRBJ2-7; D might be TRBD2 (7 bases). The CDR3 consists of 15 residues. V gave up 5 bases and J gave up 2 bases, with 17 bases separating them. Germline loops: CDR1 SGHNT, CDR2 YYREEE (reference sequence). Together with reference TRBV5-4 and TRBJ2-7, the CDR3 gives the full variable domain: ETGVTQSPTHLIKTRGQQVTLRCSSQSGHNTVSWYQQALGQGPQFIFQYYREEENGRGNFPPRFSGLQFPNYSSELNVNALELDDSALYLCASRPRGTTTYEQYFGPGTRLTVT.

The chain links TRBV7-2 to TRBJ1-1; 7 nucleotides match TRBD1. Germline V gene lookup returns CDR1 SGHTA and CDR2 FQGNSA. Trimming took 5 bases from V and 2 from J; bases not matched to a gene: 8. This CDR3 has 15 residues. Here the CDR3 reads CASSPHRDSNTEAFF. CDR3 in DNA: TGTGCCAGCAGCCCACACCGGGACAGCAACACTGAAGCTTTCTTT.

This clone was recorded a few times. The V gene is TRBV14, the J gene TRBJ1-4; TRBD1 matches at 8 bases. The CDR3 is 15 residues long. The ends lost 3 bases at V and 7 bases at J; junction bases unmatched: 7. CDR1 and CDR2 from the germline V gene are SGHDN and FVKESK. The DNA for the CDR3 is TGTGCCAGCAGCCATCCGGGACAGGCACCTGAAAAACTGTTTTTT. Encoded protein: CASSHPGQAPEKLFF.

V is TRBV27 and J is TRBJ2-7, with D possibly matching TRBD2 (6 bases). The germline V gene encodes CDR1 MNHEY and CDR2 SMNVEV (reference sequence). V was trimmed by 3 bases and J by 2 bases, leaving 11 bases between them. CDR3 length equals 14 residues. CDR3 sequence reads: CASSLGGKAYEQYF. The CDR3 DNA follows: TGTGCCAGCAGTTTGGGCGGGAAAGCCTACGAGCAGTACTTC.

The CDR3 DNA reads as TGTGCCAGCGGAGACAGGGCAGATCAGCCCCAGCATTTT. Translated, it gives CASGDRADQPQHF. The chain combines TRBV2 with TRBJ1-5; 7 nucleotides align to TRBD1. Per germline, CDR1 SNHLY and CDR2 FYNNEI. The CDR3 sequence is 13 residues long. V lost 8 bases and J lost 5; bases outside the gene matches: 6. Filled out from reference TRBV2 and TRBJ1-5, the complete variable domain reads EPEVTQTPSHQVTQMGQEVILRCVPISNHLYFYWYRQILGQKVEFLVSFYNNEISEKSEIFDDQFSVERPDGSNFTLKIRSTKLEDSAMYFCASGDRADQPQHFGDGTRLSIL.

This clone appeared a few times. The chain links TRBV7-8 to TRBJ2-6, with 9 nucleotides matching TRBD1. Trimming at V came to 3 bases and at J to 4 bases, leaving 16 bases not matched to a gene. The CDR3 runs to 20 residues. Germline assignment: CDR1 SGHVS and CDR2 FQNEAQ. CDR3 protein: CASSFVTGQGRFGGANVLTF. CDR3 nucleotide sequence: TGTGCCAGCAGCTTTGTTACGGGACAGGGACGCTTTGGCGGGGCCAACGTCCTGACTTTC.

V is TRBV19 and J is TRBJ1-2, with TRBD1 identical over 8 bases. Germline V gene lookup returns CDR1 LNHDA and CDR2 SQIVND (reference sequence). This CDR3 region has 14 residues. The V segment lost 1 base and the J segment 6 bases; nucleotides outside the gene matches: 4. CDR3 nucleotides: TGTGCCAGTAGTATAGTCAGGGGGCTTGATGGCTACACCTTC. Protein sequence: CASSIVRGLDGYTF.

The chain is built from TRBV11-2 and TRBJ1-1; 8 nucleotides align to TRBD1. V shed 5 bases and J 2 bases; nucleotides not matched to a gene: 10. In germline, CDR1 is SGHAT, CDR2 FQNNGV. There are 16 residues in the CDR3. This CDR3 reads CASSHPGTGRNTEAFF. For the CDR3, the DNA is TGTGCCAGCAGCCACCCCGGGACAGGACGAAACACTGAAGCTTTCTTT.

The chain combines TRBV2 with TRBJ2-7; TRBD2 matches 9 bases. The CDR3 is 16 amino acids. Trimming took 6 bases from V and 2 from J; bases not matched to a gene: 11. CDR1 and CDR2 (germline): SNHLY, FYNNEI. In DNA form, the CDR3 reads TGTGCCAGCAGGGGCACAGCGGCTAGCGGGGCCTACGAGCAGTACTTC. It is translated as CASRGTAASGAYEQYF.